Below are 15 T cell receptor beta chains sequenced from a single sample in a study of regulatory T cells in long-lasting Graves disease. Arm-PCR of CDR3 regions and iRepertoire HTBI primers were used to build TCR beta libraries. TCRdb fed the multiplex PCR reads into MiXCR, producing one record per CDR3 protein. The repertoire consists of about 470,000 distinct CDR3 sequences, with 15% occurring once and the leading ten covering over 15%. Described time point: newly diagnosed GD, antithyroid drugs for less than 3 months. PBMC RNA served as the TCR library source. These records were also assigned to another study, of T cells in Graves' hyperthyroidism and ophthalmopathy.

Sequences were derived from peripheral blood mononuclear cells (PBMCs), sampled at new diagnosis, from a patient treated with antithyroid drugs. The receptor source for this set is a woman in her 30s with Graves disease.

This clonotype was counted once. The chain carries TRBV6-5 and TRBJ1-4, with a weak D call TRBD1 (5 bases). Germline CDR1 is MNHEY and CDR2 is SVGAGI. The CDR3 contains 19 residues. Between the trimmed V and J ends, which lost 0 bases and 2 bases, there was a span of 19 bases. CDR3 amino acids: CASSYSVRDVWGTNEKLFF. Here the CDR3 DNA reads TGTGCCAGCAGTTACTCTGTGAGGGACGTTTGGGGGACTAATGAAAAACTGTTTTTT.

Concerning this clonotype: A much larger clone lies a single base off, so this may be a read error. J is TRBJ1-1 and V is TRBV20-1; D is possibly TRBD1 (6 bases). This CDR3 has 14 amino acids. V lost 6 bases, J lost 4 bases, and 18 bases lay in between. CDR1 and CDR2 (germline): DFQATT, SNEGSKA (reference sequence). CDR3 nucleotides: TGCAGTGCGGCGGCAGGGGCGAGCGGCACTGAAGCTTTCTTT. Protein sequence: CSAAAGASGTEAFF.

This clonotype has a count of ten or more. This sequence joins TRBV11-2 and TRBJ2-1; maybe TRBD2 (6 bases). The CDR3 is made up of 13 amino acids. Trimming took 5 bases from V and 4 from J, leaving 9 bases between them. CDR1 and CDR2 from the germline V gene are SGHAT and FQNNGV. CDR3 in DNA: TGTGCCAGCAGCCCTCGGGGGTACAATGAGCAGTTCTTC. It yields the protein CASSPRGYNEQFF. The full variable domain, its missing parts supplied by reference TRBV11-2 and TRBJ2-1, is EAGVAQSPRYKIIEKRQSVAFWCNPISGHATLYWYQQILGQGPKLLIQFQNNGVVDDSQLPKDRFSAERLKGVDSTLKIQPAKLEDSAVYLCASSPRGYNEQFFGPGTRLTVL.

This clonotype was observed many times. The chain links TRBV6-1 to TRBJ2-7; no definite D call. The CDR3 has 15 residues. Trimming shortened V by 1 base and J by 0 bases, and 10 bases separated the two germline ends. The germline gives CDR1 MNHNS, CDR2 SASEGT. Written as DNA, the CDR3 is TGTGCCAGCAGTGAAGAGGGCCACAGCTCCTACGAGCAGTACTTC. Translating it yields CASSEEGHSSYEQYF.

This clonotype was seen a few times. A much larger clone differs from this one at a single base, so this may be a read error. The CDR3 does not close with the conserved phenylalanine or tryptophan, likely indicating a read error. CDR3 in DNA: TGTGCCAGCAGCCAAGAATGGCTAAACAATGAGCAGTTCTCC. Protein: CASSQEWLNNEQFS. The rearrangement joins TRBV3-1 to TRBJ2-1, with D uncertain. This CDR3 is 14 amino acids long. V dropped 0 bases and J dropped 5 bases, with 8 bases sitting between them. CDR1 is LGHDT and CDR2 is YNNKEL in the germline V gene (reference sequence).

The table lists this clonotype with a few counts. The missing conserved phenylalanine or tryptophan at the end of this CDR3 makes a read error likely. The chain is built from TRBV4-1 and TRBJ2-7, with D possibly matching TRBD1 (6 bases). The CDR3 is made up of 14 amino acids. CDR1 MGHRA and CDR2 YSYEKL come from the germline V gene. The V end lost 2 bases, the J end lost 7 bases, and 15 bases lay between the germline ends. CDR3 protein: CASSQWTARREQYL. In nucleotides, the CDR3 is TGCGCCAGCAGCCAATGGACAGCGCGTCGGGAGCAGTACCTC.

This clonotype was seen at least ten times. This rearrangement joins TRBV20-1 to TRBJ1-1, with D maybe TRBD1 (6 bases). The V end lost 0 bases, the J end lost 1 base, and 9 bases lay between the germline ends. The CDR3 consists of 14 residues. The germline V gene encodes CDR1 DFQATT and CDR2 SNEGSKA (reference sequence). The CDR3 spells CSARERGRNTEAFF. DNA for the CDR3: TGCAGTGCTAGAGAGAGGGGGAGGAACACTGAAGCTTTCTTT.

This clonotype showed up many times. The genes are TRBV6-5 and TRBJ2-5; 10 bases fit TRBD1. The V and J ends lost 4 bases and 5 bases, in that order; junction bases with no gene match: 7. The CDR3 consists of 15 residues. CDR1 is MNHEY and CDR2 is SVGAGI in the germline V gene. CDR3 DNA: TGTGCCAGCAGTTGGAGACAGGGGGCGGGGGAGACCCAGTACTTC. It translates to CASSWRQGAGETQYF.

The sample holds many counts of this clonotype. The genes are TRBV28 and TRBJ1-2, with unresolved D. Trimming removed 2 bases from V and 1 base from J, with 11 bases in between. Looked up from germline, CDR1 is MDHEN and CDR2 is SYDVKM. The CDR3 is 15 amino acids. CDR3 protein: CASSLPRHINYGYTF. For the CDR3, the DNA is TGTGCCAGCAGTTTACCTCGACATATTAACTATGGCTACACCTTC.

This clonotype was counted a few times. The chain uses TRBV4-1 and TRBJ2-7; 7 bases agree with TRBD2. The CDR3 loop spans 15 amino acids. Germline loops: CDR1 MGHRA, CDR2 YSYEKL. The trim removed 3 bases at V and 1 base at J, leaving 6 bases unmatched. This CDR3 is CASSQGNSGSYEQYF. The CDR3 DNA reads as TGCGCCAGCAGCCAGGGGAATAGCGGGTCCTACGAGCAGTACTTC.

This clonotype occurred a few times. The chain uses TRBV5-6 and TRBJ2-3, with 9 bases fitting TRBD1. This CDR3 region has 17 residues. CDR1 is SGHDT, CDR2 YYEEEE, per germline. With V trimmed by 2 bases and J by 3 bases, 10 bases remained unmatched. In DNA, the CDR3 is TGTGCCAGCAGCTTTTCAACCCCGGGACAGGGAACAGATACGCAGTATTTT. It yields the protein CASSFSTPGQGTDTQYF.

This clonotype has a handful of counts. The CDR3 reads CASSLPGQASSYEQYF. The CDR3 DNA follows: TGTGCCAGCTCACTACCGGGACAGGCGAGCTCCTACGAGCAGTACTTC. The chain links TRBV18 to TRBJ2-7; 8 nucleotides agree with TRBD1. Germline V lookup: CDR1 KGHSH, CDR2 LQKENI. V trimming: 4 bases; J trimming: 0 bases; junction bases outside the gene matches: 8. The CDR3 length is 16 residues.

This clonotype was detected many times. This chain uses TRBV19 with TRBJ1-3; maybe TRBD1 (5 bases). V was clipped by 8 bases and J by 5 bases, with 22 bases between them. Germline-derived CDR1 and CDR2 are LNHDA and SQIVND (reference sequence). This CDR3 spans 16 amino acids. The CDR3 loop reads CASAQPATGTRNTIYF. The CDR3 DNA reads as TGTGCCAGTGCCCAGCCCGCGACCGGGACGAGAAACACCATATATTTT.

Note on this clonotype: This may be a read error, as it is one base from a much larger clone. The chain recombines TRBV2 with TRBJ2-1, with 7 positions matching TRBD1. From germline, CDR1 is SNHLY and CDR2 FYNNEI. V dropped 10 bases and J dropped 10; count of bases not matched to a gene: 10. CDR3 size: 12 residues. CDR3 loop: CATFRDSYEQFF. Here the CDR3 DNA reads TGTGCCACTTTCCGGGACAGCTACGAGCAGTTCTTC.

Details on this clonotype: This may stem from a read error, because a much larger clone lies one nucleotide away. The DNA of the CDR3 is TGTGCCACCAAGGGGGAAACAGGGCGGTCAGTGTACGAGCAGTACTTC. Its translation: CATKGETGRSVYEQYF. The rearrangement joins TRBV2 to TRBJ2-7; D perhaps matches TRBD1 (6 bases). V shed 10 bases and J shed 4 bases, with 26 bases lying between them. CDR1 SNHLY and CDR2 FYNNEI come from the germline V gene. This CDR3 contains 16 residues.